This T cell receptor (beta chain) derives from a study of graft-versus-host responses after intestinal transplantation. Study background: Induction with anti-thymocyte globulin, then tacrolimus and steroids for roughly three years, was given to all recipients.

Whole-study results and caveats: Across patients carrying graft-donor T cell macrochimerism, allografts held high graft-versus-host to host-versus-graft clonal ratios.

The CDR3 is 12 residues long. Looked up from germline, CDR1 is WNHNN and CDR2 is SYGVQD (reference sequence). The germline V and J ends were trimmed by 6 bases and 1 base, with 6 bases remaining between them. This clone occurred once. The antigen is not known. Assay: immunoSEQ multiplex PCR; the TCRdb copy retains only in-frame clones and omits some. This table has roughly 100,000 clones, 93% appearing once. The rearrangement uses TRBV10-1 and TRBJ1-1; D remains ambiguous. The input for sequencing was unstimulated CD8+ T cells sorted from spleen or lymph node cells, taken before intestinal transplant. The clonotype was recovered from a human donor who received an intestinal transplant. CDR3 nucleotides: TGCGCCAGCAGCCCAGGGAACACTGAAGCTTTCTTT. It is translated as CASSPGNTEAFF.